This TCR beta chain was observed in a study of blood T cell repertoires in COVID-19. Background on the study: Specimens from acute and convalescent COVID-19 originated in the United States, Italy and Spain. Sources were T cells, B-cell-depleted T cells, or PBMCs; the material itself was cDNA or gDNA.

Trimming removed 8 bases from V and 0 bases from J, with 10 bases in between. CDR1 and CDR2 (germline): SQVTM, ANQGSEA. This CDR3 has 12 amino acids. Methods used by the authors: Amplification from reference gene primers served as the basis for estimated nucleated cell counts. Here immunoSEQ multiplex PCR was the method, and the copy in TCRdb shows in-frame clones only, minus some. V and J calls plus clone size are reproduced from that table; the DNA served to infer D and trimming. The table lists about 190,000 clones, 85% to 90% of them singletons. V usage is TRBV29-1 and J usage is TRBJ1-2, with D unclear. The origin of this receptor is a man in his forties or fifties with acute or convalescent COVID-19. Sequencing input: peripheral blood. The CDR3 DNA sequence: TGCAGCACAAAACAGTCTAACTATGGCTACACCTTC. This gives the protein CSTKQSNYGYTF.